This is a list of T cell receptor beta chains from one sample in a study of T cells after yellow fever vaccination. TCRdb redid the calling of the 5' RACE reads with MiXCR, one entry per CDR3 protein. The sample includes 200,000 to 300,000 distinct CDR3 sequences, 13% of them seen just once. Source: CD4+ T cells sorted from PBMCs, taken 45 days after the yellow fever booster vaccination. The receptor source for this set is a man aged 25 to 40 who received the YFV17D yellow fever vaccine. Both conserved end residues are trimmed from each CDR3. The D gene is left open where the match is weak.

TRBV20-1 TRBD2 SASISGRAAYEQY
TRBV3-1 TRBD1 ASSQLDRGPNEQY
TRBV4-3 NA ASSQGRVEQF
TRBV5-1 NA ASSSSGSYYNEQF
TRBV11-2 TRBD2 ASSPRSYSGNLDNEQF
TRBV29-1 TRBD1 SVRTGTSNQPQH
TRBV7-7 NA ASSSGLGNEQF
TRBV5-1 NA ASTFSSGVSNYGYT
TRBV5-6 TRBD1 ASSLAGRTGEG
TRBV7-9 NA ASSQDYTQY
TRBV9 NA ASSASPAGYEQY
TRBV20-1 NA SARVVALDTQY
TRBV10-3 TRBD2 AISRAGVEDTQY
TRBV7-2 NA ASGPVPYTQY
TRBV6-4 TRBD2 ASGGLAGSETQY
TRBV7-8 NA ASSPPLRDKRRDEQF
TRBV5-1 NA ASSDRDTLNTGELF
TRBV6-5 TRBD1 ASSYNTGVGEETQY
TRBV5-1 NA ASSLALQGGTDTQY
TRBV7-2 NA ASSPPGLRGYT
TRBV20-1 TRBD2 SARDLSGVNTDTQY
TRBV2 NA ASSRGGLTEAF
TRBV6-6 NA ASSSRTNNEQF
TRBV11-1 TRBD1 ASSFGTAPNNEQF
TRBV7-6 TRBD2 ASSTSTGTSNTQY
TRBV7-2 NA ASSFLGAFGYGYT
TRBV4-2 TRBD1 ASSQDAGDRGYEQY